This TCR beta chain appears in the sequencing data of a study of OX40 agonist ivuxolimab in advanced cancers. CDR1 is SNHLY and CDR2 is FYNNEI in the germline V gene. This CDR3 is built from 13 residues. The V segment lost 5 bases and the J segment 6 bases; nucleotides outside the gene matches: 7. As to this clone: Its target is unknown.

Study-wide results and caveats: Blood T cells, both CD4+ and CD8+, expanded clonally by week 6 at 0.1 to 3.0 mg/kg.

TCRdb keeps only in-frame clones here, not all; method: immunoSEQ multiplex PCR. There are tens of thousands of clones in the sample; 88% occur only once, and approximately 3.2% lies in the top ten. The source of this sequence is an adult with an advanced solid tumor such as melanoma, head and neck, liver or kidney cancer. The sequenced sample was CD4+ or CD8+ T cells sorted from blood, obtained in a trial of the OX40 agonist ivuxolimab. J is TRBJ2-7 and V is TRBV2; 7 bases are a match to TRBD1. DNA for the CDR3: TGTGCCAGCAGTACAACAGGGGCAGGCGAGCAGTACTTC. Its translation is CASSTTGAGEQYF.